This TCR beta chain was captured in a study of T-cell reconstitution after alpha-beta-depleted transplantation in children. Trimming took off 4 bases at V and 11 bases at J, with 16 bases between the two ends. CDR3 size: 13 residues. The germline V gene encodes CDR1 SGHRS and CDR2 YFSETQ. Findings and caveats of the study: The main origin of T-cell counts and diversity one year after transplant was newly produced T cells. Expanded graft clones numbering several hundred reportedly gave rise to alpha-beta T cells about two months after transplant.

The authors prepared the TCRbeta library with unique molecular identifiers. TCRdb fed the PCR reads into MiXCR, producing one record per CDR3 protein. The sample has hundreds of thousands of distinct CDR3 sequences; about 12% are singletons. As concerns this clonotype: No antigen is known for it.

The starting material was PBMCs, obtained before TCRalphabeta/CD19-depleted stem cell transplant. The gene calls are TRBV5-1 and TRBJ2-1; D is perhaps TRBD2 (5 bases). The clonotype originates from a girl aged 2 to 9 with congenital amegakaryocytic thrombocytopenia, due to receive a stem cell transplant. CDR3 loop: CASSRRPGNKQFF. As DNA, the CDR3 is TGCGCCAGCAGCCGCAGACCGGGGAATAAGCAGTTCTTC.